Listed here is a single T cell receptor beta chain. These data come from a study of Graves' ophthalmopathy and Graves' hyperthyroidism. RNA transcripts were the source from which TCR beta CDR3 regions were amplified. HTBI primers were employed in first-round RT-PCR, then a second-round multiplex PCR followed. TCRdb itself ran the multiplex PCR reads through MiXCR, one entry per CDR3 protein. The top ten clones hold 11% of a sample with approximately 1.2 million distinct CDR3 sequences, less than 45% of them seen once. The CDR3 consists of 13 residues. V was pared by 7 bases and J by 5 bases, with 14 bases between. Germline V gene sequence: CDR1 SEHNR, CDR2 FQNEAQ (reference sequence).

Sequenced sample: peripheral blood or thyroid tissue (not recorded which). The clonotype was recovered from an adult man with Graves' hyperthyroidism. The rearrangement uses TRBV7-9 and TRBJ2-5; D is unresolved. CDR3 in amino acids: CASIFRSEETQYF. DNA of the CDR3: TGTGCCAGCATCTTCCGATCGGAGGAGACCCAGTACTTC.